This T cell receptor (beta chain) originates from a study of Ad26.COV2.S vaccination and SARS-CoV-2 variants. Whole-study findings and limits: Total responses of T cells may have been underestimated by the analyses of TCR breadth and depth.

Notes on this clone: What it recognizes is unknown.

TCRdb's copy holds only in-frame clones and misses some; the assay was immunoSEQ multiplex PCR. The sample carries over 85,000 clones, around 81% recorded once. The CDR3 runs to 16 residues. J lost 4 bases, V lost 2 bases, and 8 bases had no gene match. Germline V gives CDR1 MGHRA, CDR2 YSYEKL. The chain is built from TRBV4-1 and TRBJ2-1; 7 nucleotides agree with TRBD1. This clonotype was sampled from a human donor who had recovered from COVID-19. Sequenced material: peripheral blood, taken after recovery from COVID-19. The CDR3 sequence is CASSQPTGDPYNEQFF. The CDR3 coding sequence is TGCGCCAGCAGCCAACCTACAGGGGACCCTTACAATGAGCAGTTCTTC.